This T cell receptor beta chain was recorded in a study of blood T cell repertoires in COVID-19. For the study at large: The United States, Italy and Spain supplied acute and convalescent COVID-19 samples. The analysed material was cDNA or gDNA that came from T cells, B-cell-depleted T cells, or PBMCs.

This clone has just one count. In the original processing: How many nucleated cells were present was estimated from reference gene primer amplification. The data were produced by immunoSEQ multiplex PCR, yet TCRdb's version contains in-frame clones alone and is incomplete. The V and J calls and clone size were taken over from that table, and D and trimming were inferred from the DNA. The sample has tens of thousands of clones, almost 90% seen once. Per germline, CDR1 SGHRS and CDR2 YFSETQ. CDR3 length: 15 residues. With V trimmed by 5 bases and J by 1 base, 7 bases remained unmatched. Input material: peripheral blood. The TCR originated in a human donor with active COVID-19. The donor label of this sample is uncertain. This chain joins TRBV5-1 and TRBJ2-3; TRBD2 matches at 7 bases. The CDR3 region is CASRAGGGRTDTQYF. CDR3 coding DNA: TGCGCCAGCAGGGCTGGCGGGGGTCGCACAGATACGCAGTATTTT. The full variable domain, rest sourced from reference TRBV5-1 and TRBJ2-3, is KAGVTQTPRYLIKTRGQQVTLSCSPISGHRSVSWYQQTPGQGLQFLFEYFSETQRNKGNFPGRFSGRQFSNSRSEMNVSTLELGDSALYLCASRAGGGRTDTQYFGPGTRLTVL.